This entry describes one T cell receptor beta chain. Its antigen remains unknown. The CDR3 covers 14 residues. The germline V gene encodes CDR1 DFQATT and CDR2 SNEGSKA (reference sequence). Unique molecular identifiers had been added to the TCR beta cDNA libraries. Between roughly 0.9 and 11 million T cells gave rise to 500,000 to 650,000 cDNA molecules. In TCRdb, the PCR reads were re-called with MiXCR into one record per CDR3 protein. Here the sample spans fewer than 850,000 distinct CDR3 sequences, 25% to 30% being singletons. The source of the sample is a study of post-analysis software for immune sequencing data. The wider study: Both relapsing-remitting and secondary progressive multiple sclerosis featured among the disease courses, as did progressive-relapsing multiple sclerosis. The study, taken as a whole, reports: Included in a set of roughly five TRBV segments more frequent in patients than controls were TRBV5-6, TRBV5-1 and TRBV20-1. Pronounced co-clustering by F measure was evident among identically batched samples. When compared against controls, multiple sclerosis patients showed significantly lower normalized Chao1 diversity.

This rearrangement joins TRBV20-1 to TRBJ2-4; the match to TRBD1 covers 9 bases. The J call may be incorrect, as the DNA end agrees better with TRBJ2-7. The receptor's source is a girl between 5 and 17 years old with multiple sclerosis. What was sequenced was blood. This CDR3 reads CSAYPDRGLYEQYF. CDR3 DNA sequence: TGCAGTGCGTATCCGGACAGGGGATTATACGAGCAGTACTTC.